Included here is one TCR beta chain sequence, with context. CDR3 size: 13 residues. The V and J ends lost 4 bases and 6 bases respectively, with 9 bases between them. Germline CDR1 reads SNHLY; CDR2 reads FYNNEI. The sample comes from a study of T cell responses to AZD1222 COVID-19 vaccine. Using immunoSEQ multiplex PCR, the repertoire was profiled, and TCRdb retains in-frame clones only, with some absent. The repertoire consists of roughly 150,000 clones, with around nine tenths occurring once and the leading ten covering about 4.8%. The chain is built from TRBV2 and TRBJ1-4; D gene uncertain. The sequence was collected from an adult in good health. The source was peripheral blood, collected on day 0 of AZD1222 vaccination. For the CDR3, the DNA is TGTGCCAGCAGTGCAGAAGTTTATGAAAAACTGTTTTTT. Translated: CASSAEVYEKLFF.